This T cell receptor (beta chain) was identified during a study of T cells in Graves' hyperthyroidism and ophthalmopathy (dated by TCRdb to the late 2010s). Regarding the complete study: Peripheral blood was collected at initial diagnosis, before any treatment. A discovery cohort of about a hundred patients, fewer than 50 with Graves' ophthalmopathy and approximately 55 with stable Graves' hyperthyroidism, was used to find distinguishing TCR V-J signatures. Whether ophthalmopathy could be predicted prospectively was tested in an independent validation cohort made up of some 20 hyperthyroidism patients plus 17 patients who later progressed to ophthalmopathy. For training and testing, the approximately 97 patients in the discovery cohort were randomly divided in a 7:3 ratio. In about six Graves' hyperthyroidism patients, the study also compared T-cell repertoires from thyroid tissue with T-cell repertoires from blood. After blood sampling, hyperthyroidism patients were treated with methimazole at a starting dose of 30 mg daily, and ophthalmopathy patients were treated with high-dose intravenous methylprednisolone. TCR Vbeta CDR3 sequencing of fewer than 150 peripheral blood samples (approximately 44 ophthalmopathy, about 75 hyperthyroidism and about 17 progressor patients) is reported in the paper. What the work shows at the level of the full study, not this receptor alone: No statistical method was used to fix the sample size in advance, and group allocation was not hidden from the investigators. Blood samples also contained most of the expanded thyroid clonotypes (frequency above 0.001), which suggests that blood repertoires may reflect thyroid immune responses. During validation, the model predicted progression to ophthalmopathy a median of roughly six months ahead of onset, with 60% to 71% sensitivity and 72.22% specificity. A model built on a 13 V-J signature distinguished ophthalmopathy from stable hyperthyroidism, reaching around 88% sensitivity and 81.08% specificity in cross-validation and 80%/75% in testing.

This clonotype was picked up a small number of times. Its specific antigen is unknown. Within one base of it there is no much larger clone, and no base qualities were kept. TCR beta CDR3 regions were amplified from RNA transcripts. The first round of RT-PCR for the TCR CDR3 was performed with the HTBI primer set and the Qiagen OneStep RT-PCR kit. A second multiplex PCR round built the libraries, followed by size selection and purification. Paired-end sequencing of the libraries was performed with 100 bp reads on an Illumina HiSeq2000. The published analysis was carried out like this. SOAPnuke was used to process the raw data, throwing out any read that contained adapters or uncalled bases, had a mean Phred below 15, or lacked an exact constant-primer or identifier match. COPE v1.2.5 was used to merge the high-quality paired reads, and each unique nucleotide sequence was defined as a clonotype. MiTCR v1.1 was used to align clonotypes to the IMGT TRBV, TRBD and TRBJ reference segments. Analysis was restricted to V-J combinations with a frequency above 0.0001, which covered 99.2% of repertoires. The TCS score was defined as F50 (clonal expansion) divided by E x V (chaos), with BLOSUM62-based TCRdist calculated between CDR3 peptides within each V-J. Welch's t-statistics and random forest reduced around 510 V-J features to 10 to 15, which were used in a naive Bayes classifier (R e1071). TCRdb passed the public sequencing reads through fastp at Q25 and MiXCR, retaining productive beta sequences. Every CDR3 protein is listed once, alongside the most common genes and DNA of its rows. TCRdb's processing, not the authors' own work, is the source of the V and J calls. Here the sample has about 560,000 distinct CDR3 sequences; roughly 14% occur a single time. The ten largest clonotypes hold roughly 7.3% of the sample.

From a lookup of the germline V gene, CDR1 and CDR2 are MNHNS and SASEGT. V is pruned by 6 bases and J by 6 bases, leaving 10 bases of the junction without a gene match. The CDR3 holds 14 amino acids from the cysteine to the phenylalanine. This entry keeps only the CDR3 DNA: 42 bases, framed from base 1. A patient counted as having stable Graves' hyperthyroidism if no progression to ophthalmopathy occurred over 18 months of follow-up. Hyperthyroidism patients were newly diagnosed, with disease duration under 2 months, and aged 18 to 65 years. Patients with uncontrolled infections, other autoimmune diseases, pregnancy or lactation were excluded. Diagnoses were established on the basis of clinical symptoms, serum thyroxine and TRAb, thyroid ultrasound, and orbital computed tomography. PBMCs were isolated from about 10 ml of fresh peripheral blood by Ficoll-Paque density gradient centrifugation. Total RNA was extracted with Trizol reagent, and quality was checked on an Agilent 2100 Bioanalyzer.

This receptor was taken from a woman aged 25 to 39 with Graves' hyperthyroidism. The chain employs TRBV6-1 and TRBJ1-1; the central 7 bases match TRBD1. The sequencing input was blood. The CDR3 has the sequence CASSQTGWGAEAFF. The sequenced DNA is TGTGCCAGCAGCCAGACAGGGTGGGGCGCTGAAGCTTTCTTT.